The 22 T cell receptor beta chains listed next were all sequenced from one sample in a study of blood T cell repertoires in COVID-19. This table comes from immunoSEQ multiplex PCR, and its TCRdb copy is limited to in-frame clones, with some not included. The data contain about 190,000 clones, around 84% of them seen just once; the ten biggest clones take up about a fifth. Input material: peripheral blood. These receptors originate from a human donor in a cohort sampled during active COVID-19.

The CDR3 sequence: CASSLQGPFGDTQYF. CDR3 DNA: TGTGCCAGCAGTCTACAGGGCCCATTTGGGGATACGCAGTATTTT. This chain uses TRBV2 with TRBJ2-3; D perhaps matches TRBD1 (6 bases). Between the trimmed V and J ends, which lost 5 bases and 6 bases, there was a span of 18 bases. CDR1 and CDR2 (germline): SNHLY, FYNNEI. The CDR3 is 15 residues long. The variable domain in full, completed from reference TRBV2 and TRBJ2-3, reads EPEVTQTPSHQVTQMGQEVILRCVPISNHLYFYWYRQILGQKVEFLVSFYNNEISEKSEIFDDQFSVERPDGSNFTLKIRSTKLEDSAMYFCASSLQGPFGDTQYFGPGTRLTVL.

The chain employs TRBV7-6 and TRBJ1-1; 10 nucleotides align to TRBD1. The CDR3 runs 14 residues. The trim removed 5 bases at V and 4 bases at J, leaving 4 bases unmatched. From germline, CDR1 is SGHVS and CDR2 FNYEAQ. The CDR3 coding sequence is TGTGCCAGCAGCCCACGGGACAGGGGCACTGAAGCTTTCTTT. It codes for CASSPRDRGTEAFF.

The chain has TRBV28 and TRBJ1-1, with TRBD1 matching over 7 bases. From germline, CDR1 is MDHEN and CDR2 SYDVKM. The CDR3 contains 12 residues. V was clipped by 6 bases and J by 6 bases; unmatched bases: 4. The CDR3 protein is CASSQTGPEAFF. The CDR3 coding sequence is TGTGCCAGCAGCCAGACAGGGCCTGAAGCTTTCTTT.

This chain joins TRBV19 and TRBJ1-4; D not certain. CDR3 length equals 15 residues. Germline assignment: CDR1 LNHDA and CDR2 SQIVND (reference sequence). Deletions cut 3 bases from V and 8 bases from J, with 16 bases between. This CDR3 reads CASSMLPEVGEKLFF. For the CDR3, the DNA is TGTGCCAGTAGTATGCTCCCCGAGGTCGGGGAAAAACTGTTTTTT.

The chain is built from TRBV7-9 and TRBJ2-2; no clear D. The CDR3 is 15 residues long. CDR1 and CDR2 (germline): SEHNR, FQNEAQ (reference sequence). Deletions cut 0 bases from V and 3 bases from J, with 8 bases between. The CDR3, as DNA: TGTGCCAGCAGCTTAGCCAGTCTCTACACCGGGGAGCTGTTTTTT. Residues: CASSLASLYTGELFF.

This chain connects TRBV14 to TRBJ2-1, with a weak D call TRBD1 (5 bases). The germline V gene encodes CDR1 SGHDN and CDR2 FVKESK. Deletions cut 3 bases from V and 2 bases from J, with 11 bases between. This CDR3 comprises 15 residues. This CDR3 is CASSQIGVPYNEQFF. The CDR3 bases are TGTGCCAGCAGCCAGATAGGGGTTCCCTACAATGAGCAGTTCTTC.

This CDR3 reads CAWSPGQGAKNIQYF. The DNA for the CDR3 is TGTGCCTGGAGTCCTGGGCAGGGGGCCAAAAACATTCAGTACTTC. The chain employs TRBV30 and TRBJ2-4; possibly TRBD1 for D (6 bases). This CDR3 region has 15 residues. V was cut by 2 bases and J by 1 base, with 12 bases left in between. Germline assignment: CDR1 GTSNPN and CDR2 SVGIG (reference sequence).

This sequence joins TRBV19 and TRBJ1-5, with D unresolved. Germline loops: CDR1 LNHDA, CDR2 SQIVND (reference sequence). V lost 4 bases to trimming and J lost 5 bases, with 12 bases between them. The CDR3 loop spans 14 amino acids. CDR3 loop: CASSRAAGYQPQHF. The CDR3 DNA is TGTGCCAGTAGTAGGGCAGCGGGTTATCAGCCCCAGCATTTT.

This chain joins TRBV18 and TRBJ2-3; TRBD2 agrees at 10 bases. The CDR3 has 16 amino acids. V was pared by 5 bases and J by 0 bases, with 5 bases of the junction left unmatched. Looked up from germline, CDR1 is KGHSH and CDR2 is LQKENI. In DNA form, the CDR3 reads TGTGCCAGCTCAACTAGGACTAGCGGTAGCACAGATACGCAGTATTTT. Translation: CASSTRTSGSTDTQYF. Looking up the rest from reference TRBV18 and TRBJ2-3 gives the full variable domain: NAGVMQNPRHLVRRRGQEARLRCSPMKGHSHVYWYRQLPEEGLKFMVYLQKENIIDESGMPKERFSAEFPKEGPSILRIQQVVRGDSAAYFCASSTRTSGSTDTQYFGPGTRLTVL.

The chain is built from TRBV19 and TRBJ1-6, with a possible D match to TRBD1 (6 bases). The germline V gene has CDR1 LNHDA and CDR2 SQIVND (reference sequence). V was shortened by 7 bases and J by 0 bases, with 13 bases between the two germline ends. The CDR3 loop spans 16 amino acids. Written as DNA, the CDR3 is TGTGCCAGTACGGACAGCCATAGCTCCTATAATTCACCCCTCCACTTT. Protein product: CASTDSHSSYNSPLHF. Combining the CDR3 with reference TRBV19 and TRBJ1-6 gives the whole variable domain DGGITQSPKYLFRKEGQNVTLSCEQNLNHDAMYWYRQDPGQGLRLIYYSQIVNDFQKGDIAEGYSVSREKKESFPLTVTSAQKNPTAFYLCASTDSHSSYNSPLHFGNGTRLTVT.

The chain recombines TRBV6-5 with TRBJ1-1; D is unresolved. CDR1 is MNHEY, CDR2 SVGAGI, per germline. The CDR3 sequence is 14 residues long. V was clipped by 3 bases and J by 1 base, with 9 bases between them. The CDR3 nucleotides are TGTGCCAGCAGTTATGGTCCGCGGAACACTGAAGCTTTCTTT. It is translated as CASSYGPRNTEAFF.

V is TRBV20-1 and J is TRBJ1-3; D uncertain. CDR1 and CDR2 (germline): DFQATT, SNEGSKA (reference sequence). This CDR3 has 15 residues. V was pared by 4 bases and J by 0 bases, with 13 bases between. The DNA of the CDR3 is TGCAGTGCTATTGATACCCCGAGCTCTGGAAACACCATATATTTT. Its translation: CSAIDTPSSGNTIYF.

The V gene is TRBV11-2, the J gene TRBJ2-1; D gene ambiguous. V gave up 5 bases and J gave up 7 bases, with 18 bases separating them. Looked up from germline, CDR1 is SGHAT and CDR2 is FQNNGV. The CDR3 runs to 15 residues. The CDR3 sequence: CASSQEGRALNEQFF. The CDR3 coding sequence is TGTGCCAGCAGCCAGGAAGGCCGCGCATTGAATGAGCAGTTCTTC.

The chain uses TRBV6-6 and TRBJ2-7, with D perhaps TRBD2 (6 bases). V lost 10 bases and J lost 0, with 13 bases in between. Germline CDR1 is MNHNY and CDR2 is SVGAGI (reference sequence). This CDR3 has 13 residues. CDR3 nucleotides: TGTGCCACTCGGGACGGGAGCTCCTACGAGCAGTACTTC. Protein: CATRDGSSYEQYF.

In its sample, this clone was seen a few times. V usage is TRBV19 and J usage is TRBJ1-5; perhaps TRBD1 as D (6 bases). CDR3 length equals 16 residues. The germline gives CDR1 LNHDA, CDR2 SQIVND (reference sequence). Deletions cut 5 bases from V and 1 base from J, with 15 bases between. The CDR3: CASSEEQGVSNQPQHF. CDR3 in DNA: TGTGCCAGTAGTGAAGAACAGGGAGTCAGCAATCAGCCCCAGCATTTT.

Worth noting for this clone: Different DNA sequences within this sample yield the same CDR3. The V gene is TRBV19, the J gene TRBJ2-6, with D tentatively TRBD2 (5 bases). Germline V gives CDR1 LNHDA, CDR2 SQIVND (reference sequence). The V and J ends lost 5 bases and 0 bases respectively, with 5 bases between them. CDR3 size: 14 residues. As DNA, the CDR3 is TGTGCCAGTAGTGAGGGCTCTGGGGCCAACGTCCTGACTTTC. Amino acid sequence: CASSEGSGANVLTF.

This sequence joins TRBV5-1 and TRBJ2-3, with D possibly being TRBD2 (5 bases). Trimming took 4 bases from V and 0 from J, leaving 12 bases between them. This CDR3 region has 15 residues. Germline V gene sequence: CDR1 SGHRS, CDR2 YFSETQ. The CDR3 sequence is CASSDRTGSTDTQYF. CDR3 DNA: TGCGCCAGCAGCGATAGGACGGGGAGCACAGATACGCAGTATTTT.

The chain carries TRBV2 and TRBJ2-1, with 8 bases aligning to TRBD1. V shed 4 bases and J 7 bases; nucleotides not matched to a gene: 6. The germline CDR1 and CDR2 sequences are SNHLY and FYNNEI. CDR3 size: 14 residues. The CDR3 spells CASSAQGAANEQFF. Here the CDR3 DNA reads TGTGCCAGCAGTGCCCAGGGGGCCGCTAATGAGCAGTTCTTC.

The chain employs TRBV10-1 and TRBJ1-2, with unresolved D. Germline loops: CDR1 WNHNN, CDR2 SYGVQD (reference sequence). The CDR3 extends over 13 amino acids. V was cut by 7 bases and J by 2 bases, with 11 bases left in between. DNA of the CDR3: TGCGCCAGCATAAAACCGGGAAACTATGGCTACACCTTC. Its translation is CASIKPGNYGYTF.

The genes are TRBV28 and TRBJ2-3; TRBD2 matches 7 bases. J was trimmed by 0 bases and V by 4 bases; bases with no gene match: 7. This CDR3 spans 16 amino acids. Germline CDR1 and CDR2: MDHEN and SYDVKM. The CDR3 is CASSSLAGSSTDTQYF. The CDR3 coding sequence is TGTGCCAGCAGTTCATTAGCGGGTTCTAGCACAGATACGCAGTATTTT.

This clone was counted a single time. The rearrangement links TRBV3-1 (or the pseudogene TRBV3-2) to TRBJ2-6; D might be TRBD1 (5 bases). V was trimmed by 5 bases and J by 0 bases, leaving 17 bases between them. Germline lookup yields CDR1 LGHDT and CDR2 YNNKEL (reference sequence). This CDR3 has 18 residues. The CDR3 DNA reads TGTGCCAGCAGCAAAAGGGGCCAAGCCCTCTCTGGGGCCAACGTCCTGACTTTC. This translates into CASSKRGQALSGANVLTF.

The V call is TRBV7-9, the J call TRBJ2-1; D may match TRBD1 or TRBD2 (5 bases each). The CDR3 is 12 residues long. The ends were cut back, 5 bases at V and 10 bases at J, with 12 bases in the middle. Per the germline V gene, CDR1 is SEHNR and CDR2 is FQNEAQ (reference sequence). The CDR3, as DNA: TGTGCCAGCAGCCTAGGGACGGGAGAGCAGTTCTTC. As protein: CASSLGTGEQFF.